Only one count was recorded for the clone carrying this T cell receptor beta chain. Antigen unknown. V was cut by 1 base and J by 1 base, with 11 bases left in between. The CDR3 has 15 amino acids. CDR1 SGHVS and CDR2 FQNEAQ come from the germline V gene. The method was immunoSEQ multiplex PCR; TCRdb's version includes in-frame clones alone and lacks a portion of them. This repertoire shows 25,000 to 30,000 clones, more than 75% found once; its top ten account for roughly 0.7%. This specimen comes from a study of graft-versus-host responses after intestinal transplantation. General study findings and limits: Across patients carrying graft-donor T cell macrochimerism, allografts held high graft-versus-host to host-versus-graft clonal ratios. The highest levels of circulating GvH clones went along with early declines in HvG clones after transplant.

Sequenced material: unstimulated CD4+ T cells sorted from spleen or lymph node cells, taken before intestinal transplant. The clonotype originates from a human donor who received an intestinal transplant. The chain combines TRBV7-8 with TRBJ2-7; D may be TRBD1 (7 bases). CDR3 nucleotide sequence: TGTGCCAGCAGCTTAGAGGGGGGACAGTCCTACGAGCAGTACTTC. It encodes CASSLEGGQSYEQYF.